This T cell receptor (beta chain) came from a study of vaccination effects on CD4 cells after COVID-19. CDR3 length: 16 residues. V shed 0 bases and J shed 1 base, with 10 bases lying between them. Per germline, CDR1 SGHTS and CDR2 YDEGEE. Remarks on this clone: The antigen remains unidentified.

Antigen-specific CD4+ T cells were expanded with viral peptide pools in the ViraFEST assay before sequencing. After less than 11 days in culture, the CD4+ T cells were isolated. Of the BNT162b2 and mRNA-1273 vaccines, participants received two doses of one or the other. The data were produced by immunoSEQ multiplex PCR, yet TCRdb's version contains in-frame clones alone and is incomplete. The table has roughly 27,000 clones, approximately 71% seen once; the top ten hold roughly 9%. This specimen consisted of CD4+ T cells from PBMCs cultured with HCoV-NL63 spike peptides, obtained after COVID-19 vaccination. The chain employs TRBV5-8 and TRBJ2-2; D is uncertain. This TCR was recovered from a human donor who received a COVID-19 vaccine. The CDR3 coding sequence is TGTGCCAGCAGCTTGGCAGACTTCTTGAACACCGGGGAGCTGTTTTTT. This sequence encodes CASSLADFLNTGELFF.